This paragraph covers one T cell receptor beta chain sequence. Its specificity is not known. The CDR3 length is 14 residues. V lost 6 bases, J lost 4 bases, and 13 bases lay in between. Germline assignment: CDR1 MNHEY and CDR2 SVGAGI. This entry belongs to a study of cytomegalovirus exposure and HLA in healthy donors. Study-level points and caveats: According to an earlier analysis, most TCR beta V segments yielded productive rearrangements about 90% or about 30% of the time.

The PCR used 60 Vbeta and 13 Jbeta primers. Some clones are missing from TCRdb's copy, which holds only in-frame ones; the method was immunoSEQ multiplex PCR. The table includes 100,000 to 140,000 clones, around 76% detected once. V usage is TRBV6-5 and J usage is TRBJ1-3, with D possibly TRBD1 on 6 matching bases. This TCR derives from a man younger than 40 in good health and CMV-seropositive. Sequenced sample: PBMCs. The CDR3: CASRLRGYGNTIYF. The CDR3 DNA follows: TGTGCCAGCAGGTTAAGGGGGTACGGAAACACCATATATTTT.